The 28 T cell receptor beta chains in this list originate from one sample, sequenced in a study of blood T cell repertoires in COVID-19. Sequencing used immunoSEQ multiplex PCR; TCRdb keeps in-frame clones, though not all of them. The repertoire has hundreds of thousands of clones, around nine tenths of them found once; the top ten carry approximately 8.3%. Sequences were obtained from PBMCs or T cells enriched from blood (not recorded which). The receptors come from a woman aged 60-75 years who had recovered from COVID-19.

This clone has a single count. The CDR3 reads CASSEVRGMPAFF. The DNA for the CDR3 is TGTGCCAGCAGTGAAGTTCGGGGGATGCCGGCTTTCTTT. The chain links TRBV6-1 to TRBJ1-1; TRBD1 might be the D (5 bases). The ends were cut back, 1 base at V and 11 bases at J, with 14 bases in the middle. This CDR3 has 13 amino acids. The germline V gene has CDR1 MNHNS and CDR2 SASEGT.

Regarding this clone: Other nucleotide sequences in the sample specify the same CDR3. The chain employs TRBV5-1 and TRBJ2-1; TRBD1 aligns across 7 bases. This CDR3 is built from 15 residues. The V gene's germline CDR1 is SGHRS and CDR2 YFSETQ. V shed 0 bases, J shed 1 base, and the junction held 1 base outside the gene matches. The CDR3 coding sequence is TGCGCCAGCAGCTTGGGACAGGGTTCCTACAATGAGCAGTTCTTC. It specifies CASSLGQGSYNEQFF.

J is TRBJ1-5 and V is TRBV5-8, with 7 bases identical to TRBD1. J lost 7 bases, V lost 4 bases, and 11 bases had no gene match. Germline loops: CDR1 SGHTS, CDR2 YDEGEE. CDR3 size: 15 residues. CDR3 sequence reads: CASSILPGGRQPQHF. Written as DNA, the CDR3 is TGTGCCAGCAGCATCCTTCCAGGGGGAAGACAGCCCCAGCATTTT. The full variable domain, in which reference TRBV5-8 and TRBJ1-5 provide the parts outside the CDR3, is EAGVTQSPTHLIKTRGQQATLRCSPISGHTSVYWYQQALGLGLQFLLWYDEGEERNRGNFPPRFSGRQFPNYSSELNVNALELEDSALYLCASSILPGGRQPQHFGDGTRLSIL.

V and J are TRBV14 and TRBJ2-3, with 8 bases lining up with TRBD2. The CDR3 has 15 residues. The trim removed 4 bases at V and 5 bases at J, leaving 8 bases unmatched. Looked up from germline, CDR1 is SGHDN and CDR2 is FVKESK. The DNA of the CDR3 is TGTGCCAGCAGCCCCCTCCGGGGGGGCCTAGATACGCAGTATTTT. This sequence encodes CASSPLRGGLDTQYF. The variable domain in full, with the rest retrieved from reference TRBV14 and TRBJ2-3, is EAGVTQFPSHSVIEKGQTVTLRCDPISGHDNLYWYRRVMGKEIKFLLHFVKESKQDESGMPNNRFLAERTGGTYSTLKVQPAELEDSGVYFCASSPLRGGLDTQYFGPGTRLTVL.

The chain recombines TRBV19 with TRBJ1-2; D possibly corresponds to TRBD1 (5 bases). Trimming removed 6 bases at V and 4 bases at J, with 21 bases between. The CDR3 has 16 amino acids. CDR1 LNHDA and CDR2 SQIVND come from the germline V gene (reference sequence). The CDR3 reads CASRKPLSRDLYGYTF. The CDR3 region has the DNA TGTGCCAGTAGAAAGCCTCTTTCCAGGGATCTCTATGGCTACACCTTC.

For the CDR3, the DNA is TGTGCCAGCAGCGTAGCTGGGGACAGGGGCTATGGCTACACCTTC. This sequence encodes CASSVAGDRGYGYTF. The chain couples TRBV9 to TRBJ1-2; 10 nucleotides match TRBD1. Trimming at V came to 0 bases and at J to 4 bases, leaving 3 bases not matched to a gene. The CDR3 is 15 residues long. Germline V lookup: CDR1 SGDLS, CDR2 YYNGEE.

This clone has a handful of counts. The CDR3 loop reads CASSLTGSSYGYTF. The CDR3, as DNA: TGTGCCAGCAGCCTTACAGGGTCTAGCTATGGCTACACCTTC. The chain is built from TRBV5-8 and TRBJ1-2; tentative D call: TRBD1 (6 bases). The CDR3 covers 14 residues. Between the trimmed V and J ends, which lost 4 bases and 4 bases, there was a span of 14 bases. Germline V gives CDR1 SGHTS, CDR2 YDEGEE. The complete variable domain, with remaining parts taken from reference TRBV5-8 and TRBJ1-2, reads EAGVTQSPTHLIKTRGQQATLRCSPISGHTSVYWYQQALGLGLQFLLWYDEGEERNRGNFPPRFSGRQFPNYSSELNVNALELEDSALYLCASSLTGSSYGYTFGSGTRLTVV.

CDR3 sequence: CASSYSEQGVGEQYF. CDR3 bases: TGTGCCAGCAGTTACTCGGAGCAGGGGGTGGGCGAGCAGTACTTC. The V gene is TRBV6-5, the J gene TRBJ2-7; 7 bases line up with TRBD1. The J segment lost 6 bases and the V segment lost 0 bases, leaving 8 bases of the junction unmatched. The CDR3 is 15 residues long. CDR1 is MNHEY, CDR2 SVGAGI, per germline.

The V call is TRBV5-4, the J call TRBJ2-5; TRBD1 matches 9 bases. The ends lost 5 bases at V and 2 bases at J; junction bases unmatched: 4. The CDR3 is 14 residues long. Germline CDR1 reads SGHNT; CDR2 reads YYREEE (reference sequence). In nucleotides, the CDR3 is TGTGCCAGCAGTTCCGGGACAGGGCAAGAGACCCAGTACTTC. This codes for CASSSGTGQETQYF.

The chain couples TRBV18 to TRBJ1-6, with TRBD1 matching over 7 bases. Looked up from germline, CDR1 is KGHSH and CDR2 is LQKENI. The junction had 2 bases not matched to a gene; V was cut back by 3 bases and J by 6 bases. This CDR3 contains 14 residues. This chain's CDR3 is CASSPGQSNSPLHF. The CDR3 DNA sequence: TGTGCCAGCTCACCGGGACAGAGTAATTCACCCCTCCACTTT.

The gene calls are TRBV24-1 and TRBJ1-2, with a weak D call TRBD1 (6 bases). V was trimmed by 3 bases and J by 4 bases, leaving 8 bases between them. This CDR3 is 13 amino acids long. The germline V gene encodes CDR1 KGHDR and CDR2 SFDVKD. As DNA, the CDR3 is TGTGCCACCAGTGATACAGGGTCCTATGGCTACACCTTC. This sequence encodes CATSDTGSYGYTF.

The V gene is TRBV2, the J gene TRBJ1-6; 8 bases line up with TRBD1. CDR1 SNHLY and CDR2 FYNNEI come from the germline V gene. J lost 9 bases, V lost 9 bases, and 7 bases had no gene match. The CDR3 is 13 amino acids. CDR3 sequence: CASRTGISSPLHF. DNA for the CDR3: TGTGCCAGTCGGACAGGGATTAGTTCACCCCTCCACTTT. Drawing the rest from reference TRBV2 and TRBJ1-6, the complete variable domain is EPEVTQTPSHQVTQMGQEVILRCVPISNHLYFYWYRQILGQKVEFLVSFYNNEISEKSEIFDDQFSVERPDGSNFTLKIRSTKLEDSAMYFCASRTGISSPLHFGNGTRLTVT.

This clone was detected only once. J is TRBJ2-1 and V is TRBV3-1 (or the pseudogene TRBV3-2); tentative D call: TRBD2 (5 bases). The CDR3 loop spans 16 amino acids. Germline CDR1 is LGHDT and CDR2 is YNNKEL (reference sequence). V was trimmed by 0 bases and J by 12 bases, leaving 21 bases between them. The CDR3 DNA reads as TGTGCCAGCAGCCAAGAAGGCGGGTTCTCCGGCGGCGGGCAGTTCTTC. Translated: CASSQEGGFSGGGQFF.

The chain links TRBV10-3 to TRBJ1-1; TRBD1 might be the D (6 bases). The CDR3 spans 14 residues. The germline gives CDR1 ENHRY, CDR2 SYGVKD. The V and J ends lost 3 bases and 5 bases respectively, with 13 bases between them. This chain's CDR3 is CAISEGGARTEAFF. The DNA of the CDR3 is TGTGCCATCAGTGAAGGGGGGGCAAGGACTGAAGCTTTCTTT.

The V call is TRBV3-1 (or the pseudogene TRBV3-2), the J call TRBJ1-4; 10 bases line up with TRBD1. The J segment lost 7 bases and the V segment lost 2 bases, leaving 7 bases of the junction unmatched. The CDR3 is 16 amino acids. Germline CDR1 and CDR2: LGHDT and YNNKEL (reference sequence). CDR3: CASSQNPDRGSEKLFF. As DNA, the CDR3 is TGTGCCAGCAGCCAAAACCCGGACAGGGGGAGTGAAAAACTGTTTTTT.

V gene TRBV2 combines with J gene TRBJ2-7, with 8 bases matching TRBD1. This CDR3 spans 14 amino acids. The junction had 5 bases not matched to a gene; V was cut back by 7 bases and J by 0 bases. Germline V gene data show CDR1 as SNHLY and CDR2 as FYNNEI. CDR3 residues: CASMGTGGSYEQYF. CDR3 nucleotides: TGTGCCAGCATGGGGACAGGAGGCTCCTACGAGCAGTACTTC.

The rearrangement uses TRBV18 and TRBJ2-1; tentatively, D is TRBD1 (6 bases). The CDR3 covers 14 residues. V lost 3 bases and J lost 7, with 13 bases in between. Germline lookup yields CDR1 KGHSH and CDR2 LQKENI. CDR3 sequence reads: CASSPGAGRNEQFF. The DNA of the CDR3 is TGTGCCAGCTCACCGGGGGCAGGGCGTAATGAGCAGTTCTTC.

The chain carries TRBV2 and TRBJ1-6; D is unclear. The CDR3 has 14 residues. CDR1 SNHLY and CDR2 FYNNEI come from the germline V gene. V lost 5 bases and J 7 bases, leaving 12 bases between the germline ends. The CDR3 here is CASSPTNLNSPLHF. CDR3 coding DNA: TGTGCCAGCAGTCCGACAAATCTCAATTCACCCCTCCACTTT.

In its sample, this clone was seen a few times. V and J are TRBV7-9 and TRBJ1-4, with a tentative D call TRBD1 (5 bases). The CDR3 has 15 residues. The germline V and J ends were trimmed by 4 bases and 8 bases, with 17 bases remaining between them. CDR1 is SEHNR and CDR2 is FQNEAQ in the germline V gene (reference sequence). CDR3 region: CASSSSGGGAEKLFF. The CDR3 DNA follows: TGTGCCAGCAGCTCCAGTGGGGGGGGTGCGGAAAAACTGTTTTTT.

The V call is TRBV5-6, the J call TRBJ2-1; D perhaps matches TRBD2 (5 bases). The CDR3 runs to 16 residues. The V gene lost 3 bases and the J gene lost 3 bases, with 16 bases spanning the gap. Germline V gives CDR1 SGHDT, CDR2 YYEEEE. The CDR3 nucleotides are TGTGCCAGCAGCTGGAGGACGGACTTAAACTACAATGAGCAGTTCTTC. This translates into CASSWRTDLNYNEQFF.

J is TRBJ2-3 and V is TRBV2; unclear D gene. The CDR3 runs to 13 residues. Germline CDR1 SNHLY, CDR2 FYNNEI. The ends were cut back, 5 bases at V and 1 base at J, with 7 bases in the middle. CDR3 nucleotides: TGTGCCAGCAGTCAACTACGCACAGATACGCAGTATTTT. Amino acid sequence: CASSQLRTDTQYF.

This sequence joins TRBV18 and TRBJ2-3; 9 bases match TRBD2. Trimming removed 3 bases from V and 0 bases from J; junction bases left unmatched: 4. In germline, CDR1 is KGHSH, CDR2 LQKENI. The CDR3 contains 16 residues. The CDR3 bases are TGTGCCAGCTCACCTTTCGCGGGGGGGAGCACAGATACGCAGTATTTT. Its translation is CASSPFAGGSTDTQYF.

This clone came up a few times. The V call is TRBV13, the J call TRBJ1-2; the match to TRBD1 covers 10 bases. The CDR3 is 17 residues long. Losses at the gene ends were 4 bases for V and 5 bases for J; bases not matched to a gene: 13. Germline V gives CDR1 PRHDT, CDR2 FYEKMQ (reference sequence). CDR3 sequence (DNA): TGTGCCAGCAGCTCAGCTGACCAGGGACAGGGGCGGTATGGCTACACCTTC. This codes for CASSSADQGQGRYGYTF.

The rearrangement uses TRBV5-4 and TRBJ1-3; D is undetermined. The CDR3 spans 12 residues. Trimming removed 4 bases at V and 1 base at J, with 3 bases between. Germline values: CDR1 SGHNT, CDR2 YYREEE (reference sequence). DNA of the CDR3: TGTGCCAGCAGCCCATCTGGAAACACCATATATTTT. This translates into CASSPSGNTIYF.

This chain uses TRBV4-1 with TRBJ2-1, with D tentatively TRBD2 (5 bases). The V end lost 1 base, the J end lost 2 bases, and 9 bases lay between the germline ends. From germline, CDR1 is MGHRA and CDR2 YSYEKL. CDR3 length: 15 residues. CDR3 sequence: CASSQGERAYNEQFF. CDR3 DNA: TGCGCCAGCAGCCAAGGGGAGAGGGCCTACAATGAGCAGTTCTTC.

This rearrangement joins TRBV6-1 to TRBJ2-7; tentatively, D is TRBD2 (5 bases). V gave up 1 base and J gave up 7 bases, with 14 bases separating them. This CDR3 has 14 amino acids. Germline V gene lookup returns CDR1 MNHNS and CDR2 SASEGT. The DNA for the CDR3 is TGTGCCAGCAGTGAAGGACGCTGGTCGGGGGAGCAGTACTTC. Protein sequence: CASSEGRWSGEQYF.

The chain carries TRBV6-1 and TRBJ1-6; D unresolved. The CDR3 is made up of 12 amino acids. Germline CDR1 reads MNHNS; CDR2 reads SASEGT. V shed 3 bases and J shed 6 bases, with 3 bases lying between them. The CDR3 loop is CASSDVNSPLHF. CDR3 DNA sequence: TGTGCCAGCAGTGACGTTAATTCACCCCTCCACTTT.

The chain employs TRBV11-2 and TRBJ1-2; 10 nucleotides line up with TRBD1. The germline gives CDR1 SGHAT, CDR2 FQNNGV. This CDR3 comprises 16 residues. With V trimmed by 6 bases and J by 4 bases, 11 bases remained unmatched. The DNA for the CDR3 is TGTGCCAGCAGGCGGGCGGGGGACAGGGGCTCCTATGGCTACACCTTC. This encodes CASRRAGDRGSYGYTF. Combining the CDR3 with reference TRBV11-2 and TRBJ1-2 gives the whole variable domain EAGVAQSPRYKIIEKRQSVAFWCNPISGHATLYWYQQILGQGPKLLIQFQNNGVVDDSQLPKDRFSAERLKGVDSTLKIQPAKLEDSAVYLCASRRAGDRGSYGYTFGSGTRLTVV.